Sequencing of this T cell receptor beta chain was carried out in a study of Graves' ophthalmopathy and Graves' hyperthyroidism. Findings and limits, study-wide: Researchers report that a 13-signature model separated ophthalmopathy from stable hyperthyroidism, posting about 88% sensitivity and 65% to 82% specificity.

Per germline, CDR1 ENHRY and CDR2 SYGVKD. Trimming stripped 3 bases from V and 1 base from J, with 9 bases between. This CDR3 is 14 amino acids long. Concerning this clonotype itself: Its antigen is not identified.

Orbital computed tomography and thyroid ultrasound, along with TRAb, serum thyroxine and clinical symptoms, underpinned diagnosis. The study amplified TCR beta CDR3 regions using RNA transcripts. The first round was an RT-PCR with HTBI primers, and the second round was a multiplex PCR. MiXCR, run by TCRdb on the multiplex PCR reads, gives a single entry per CDR3 protein. The repertoire holds some 1.1 million distinct CDR3 sequences, roughly 35% seen once, with approximately 10% in the top ten. The chain has TRBV10-3 and TRBJ1-1; possibly TRBD1 for D (6 bases). Sequenced input: peripheral blood or thyroid tissue (not recorded which). This clonotype was obtained from an adult man with Graves' hyperthyroidism. CDR3 in amino acids: CAISDWDTNTEAFF. DNA of the CDR3: TGTGCCATCAGTGATTGGGACACGAACACTGAAGCTTTCTTT.